This T cell receptor (beta chain) was profiled in a study of T cells after posttransplantation cyclophosphamide. The study's findings and limits: Tissue-infiltrating T cells from skin or gut overlapped little with blood T cells. Recipient CMV seropositivity and CMV reactivation strongly tracked TRB clonality. Donor-recipient repertoire similarity was low at 1-2 months, rising over year one.

The data were produced by immunoSEQ multiplex PCR, yet TCRdb's version contains in-frame clones alone and is incomplete. The sample presents roughly 8,000 clones, none singletons. In this sample, this clone turned up many times. The antigen is undetermined. CDR1 is GTSNPN and CDR2 is SVGIG in the germline V gene (reference sequence). Trimming stripped 2 bases from V and 3 bases from J, with 14 bases between. The CDR3 has 14 amino acids. Cyclophosphamide on days +3 and +4 followed busulfan-fludarabine conditioning and a marrow graft. This chain joins TRBV30 and TRBJ2-7; D unresolved. The sequence was obtained from a female patient between 50 and 60 years old who received an allogeneic stem cell transplant from a related donor, was CMV-positive, and had no GVHD. The T cells may partly be graft donor cells. This specimen was PBMCs, taken after allogeneic stem cell transplant with posttransplant cyclophosphamide. The CDR3 DNA is TGTGCCTGGAGTCGGCAGCGCCACTTCTACGAGCAGTACTTC. Residues: CAWSRQRHFYEQYF.